This TCR beta chain was captured by sequencing in a study of OX40 agonist ivuxolimab in advanced cancers. Assay: immunoSEQ multiplex PCR; the TCRdb copy retains only in-frame clones and omits some. The sample includes around 70,000 clones, around 87% seen only once; the top ten take about 1%. The J segment lost 1 base and the V segment lost 1 base, leaving 5 bases of the junction unmatched. This CDR3 is 17 amino acids long. Germline values: CDR1 LGHNA, CDR2 YNFKEQ. The receptor was derived from an adult with an advanced solid tumor such as melanoma, head and neck, liver or kidney cancer. The sample consisted of CD4+ or CD8+ T cells sorted from blood, taken in a trial of the OX40 agonist ivuxolimab. The chain has TRBV4-2 and TRBJ1-3; 9 bases agree with TRBD1. CDR3 in DNA: TGTGCCAGCAGCCAAGGGGGGACAGGGCGATCTGGAAACACCATATATTTT. This encodes CASSQGGTGRSGNTIYF.